Each of the 7 T cell receptor beta chains below was sequenced from the same sample in a study of blood T cell repertoires in COVID-19. Repertoires were generated with immunoSEQ multiplex PCR, while TCRdb's copy carries only in-frame clones and drops some. This table holds under 250,000 clones, approximately 83% found once. Sequences were obtained from peripheral blood. The receptors were sampled from a woman aged 60 to 75 with acute or convalescent COVID-19.

The chain recombines TRBV9 with TRBJ1-5, with a tentative D call TRBD1 (6 bases). V lost 0 bases, J lost 2 bases, and 9 bases lay in between. CDR3 length: 15 amino acids. CDR1 SGDLS and CDR2 YYNGEE come from the germline V gene. For the CDR3, the DNA is TGTGCCAGCAGCGTAGCAGGGGTCGGCAATCAGCCCCAGCATTTT. The encoded protein is CASSVAGVGNQPQHF.

This chain connects TRBV19 to TRBJ1-1; possible D gene TRBD1, 5 bases. V lost 3 bases, J lost 5 bases, and 19 bases lay in between. CDR3 length: 16 amino acids. CDR1 and CDR2 (germline): LNHDA, SQIVND (reference sequence). CDR3 nucleotides: TGTGCCAGTAGTATTCAATCACCAGGTCCAGGGACTGAAGCTTTCTTT. This gives the protein CASSIQSPGPGTEAFF.

This chain connects TRBV5-5 to TRBJ1-4, with a possible D match to TRBD1 (5 bases). V was trimmed by 3 bases and J by 2 bases, leaving 11 bases between them. CDR3 length: 15 amino acids. Germline loops: CDR1 SGHKS, CDR2 YYEKEE (reference sequence). The CDR3 nucleotides are TGTGCCAGCAGCTGGACCCCAGGGACTAATGAAAAACTGTTTTTT. It encodes CASSWTPGTNEKLFF.

This clone was counted a single time. The rearrangement links TRBV3-1 (or the pseudogene TRBV3-2) to TRBJ1-5; D is perhaps TRBD1 (6 bases). The germline V gene encodes CDR1 LGHDT and CDR2 YNNKEL (reference sequence). The V end was cut by 4 bases, the J end by 1 base, with 11 bases between. This CDR3 has 15 residues. Written as DNA, the CDR3 is TGTGCCAGCAGCCTCACCACAGGGAGCAATCAGCCCCAGCATTTT. The encoded protein is CASSLTTGSNQPQHF.

The rearrangement links TRBV2 to TRBJ2-2, with 8 nucleotides matching TRBD2. The CDR3 contains 15 residues. Germline CDR1 reads SNHLY; CDR2 reads FYNNEI. Germline trimming cut 2 bases from V and 2 bases from J; bases unmatched to any gene: 1. DNA for the CDR3: TGTGCCAGCAGTGAAAGCGGGGGTAACACCGGGGAGCTGTTTTTT. Protein sequence: CASSESGGNTGELFF.

The J gene is TRBJ1-2, the V gene TRBV28; no definite D call. The V end lost 1 base, the J end lost 4 bases, and 13 bases lay between the germline ends. Per the germline V gene, CDR1 is MDHEN and CDR2 is SYDVKM. The CDR3 totals 15 residues. CDR3 amino acids: CASSLSLGLSYGYTF. The CDR3 DNA is TGTGCCAGCAGTTTATCTCTAGGCCTGAGCTATGGCTACACCTTC.

The chain joins TRBV7-6 to TRBJ1-2; 9 positions match TRBD1. V shed 5 bases, J shed 5 bases, and the junction held 3 bases outside the gene matches. The CDR3 runs 13 residues. The germline V gene has CDR1 SGHVS and CDR2 FNYEAQ. In nucleotides, the CDR3 is TGTGCCAGCAGCCCCGACAGGGGGTATGGCTACACCTTC. It translates to CASSPDRGYGYTF.